A selection of T cell receptor beta chains follows, all from one sample in a study of cytomegalovirus exposure and HLA in healthy donors. The method was immunoSEQ multiplex PCR; TCRdb's version includes in-frame clones alone and lacks a portion of them. The repertoire has 120,000 to 150,000 clones, about three quarters of them found once; the top ten carry less than 1.5%. Sequencing input: PBMCs. These receptor sequences come from a male donor in good health and CMV-seropositive. Each CDR3 is given with its conserved first and last residue. The D gene is left open where the match is weak. A row's size may be missing; if present it is once, few, many or a size class.

V	length	D	size	J	DNA	CDR3
TRBV11-1	17	-	-	TRBJ2-2	TGTGCCAGCAGCTCGGGGACTTGGGCACCGAACACCGGGGAGCTGTTTTTT	CASSSGTWAPNTGELFF
TRBV4-3	16	TRBD2	-	TRBJ2-7	TGCGCCAGCAGCCAAGGGACTAGCGGTGGACCCTACGAGCAGTACTTC	CASSQGTSGGPYEQYF
TRBV19	14	-	-	TRBJ1-3	TGTGCCAGTATCCAGGACAGAACTGGAAACACCATATATTTT	CASIQDRTGNTIYF
TRBV18	13	-	-	TRBJ2-1	TGTGCCAGCTCACCCGCGTCTAGCTTGCAGCAGTTCTTC	CASSPASSLQQFF
TRBV27	16	-	once	TRBJ2-1	TGTGCCAGCAGTTTACGGCCAGGGCAAACGTACAATGAGCAGTTCTTC	CASSLRPGQTYNEQFF
TRBV19	15	-	once	TRBJ2-1	TGTGCCAGTAGTAGAACGGGGGGCTACTACAATGAGCAGTTCTTC	CASSRTGGYYNEQFF
TRBV28	14	-	-	TRBJ1-5	TGTGCCAGCAGTACCCACCCCGACAGCCACCCCCAGCATTTT	CASSTHPDSHPQHF
TRBV27	13	-	few	TRBJ1-5	TGTGCCAGCAGCCCAAAGCCACATCAGCCCCAGCATTTT	CASSPKPHQPQHF
TRBV7-9	11	-	-	TRBJ2-1	TGTGCCAGCAGCTCCTGGGGAGGGGGGTTCTTC	CASSSWGGGFF
TRBV7-9	18	TRBD1	-	TRBJ1-4	TGTTCCAGCAGCTTAACATTTGGACAGGGGGCGTCGATCGGAAAACTGTTTTTT	CSSSLTFGQGASIGKLFF
TRBV5-6	16	TRBD1	-	TRBJ2-4	TGTGCCAGCAGCTTGGAAGGGACAGGCCCCAGGAACATTCAGTACTTC	CASSLEGTGPRNIQYF
TRBV2	15	TRBD2	-	TRBJ2-7	TGTGCCAGCAAGTTACTGACTAGCGGGATGGGCGAGCAGTACTTC	CASKLLTSGMGEQYF
TRBV4-1	19	-	-	TRBJ1-2	TGCGCCAGCAGCCAAGACCCCCCGGGACACCTAAGCCCTAACTATGGCTACACCTTC	CASSQDPPGHLSPNYGYTF
TRBV6-5	13	-	-	TRBJ1-1	TGTGCCAGCAGCCCCTCACCTAAAACTGAAGCTTTCTTT	CASSPSPKTEAFF
TRBV6-5	15	-	-	TRBJ1-5	TGTGCCAGCAGTTACTCGAAGGAGACCGGTCAGCCCCAGCATTTT	CASSYSKETGQPQHF
TRBV7-3	16	TRBD1	-	TRBJ2-7	TGTGCCAGCAGCTCCTACCCCAGCCAGGGGGCCTACGAGCAGTACTTC	CASSSYPSQGAYEQYF
TRBV13	16	TRBD2	-	TRBJ2-3	TGTGCCAGCAGCTTAGTCGCTAGCGGGACATCCGATACGCAGTATTTT	CASSLVASGTSDTQYF
TRBV27	11	-	-	TRBJ2-7	TGTGCCAGCAGTCAGGGCCACGAGCAGTACTTC	CASSQGHEQYF
TRBV11-3	15	TRBD1	-	TRBJ2-1	TGTGCCAGCAGCGCCACCGGACAGGGTTACAATGAGCAGTTCTTC	CASSATGQGYNEQFF
TRBV29-1	12	TRBD2	-	TRBJ2-5	TGCAGCGTTGTGCCTAGCGGAGAGACCCAGTACTTC	CSVVPSGETQYF
TRBV11-3	17	TRBD1	-	TRBJ2-3	TGTGCCAGCAGCTTAGATCTTAGGGGACAGGGCACAGATACGCAGTATTTT	CASSLDLRGQGTDTQYF
TRBV11-2	16	TRBD1	once	TRBJ2-7	TGTGCCAGCAGCTTAGGGACAGGGGGCGCGTCCTACGAGCAGTACTTC	CASSLGTGGASYEQYF
TRBV10-1	15	TRBD1	-	TRBJ2-4	TGCGCCAGCACCCCGGACAGGGACGGAAAAAACATTCAGTACTTC	CASTPDRDGKNIQYF
TRBV14	13	-	-	TRBJ2-7	TGTGCCAGCAGCCCGCTAGGTCCCTACGAGCAGTACTTC	CASSPLGPYEQYF
TRBV19	15	TRBD1	-	TRBJ2-1	TGTGCCAGTAGTATAAGGGGGACAGGGTTCGATGAGCAGTTCTTC	CASSIRGTGFDEQFF
TRBV6-6	12	-	-	TRBJ2-7	TGTGCCAGCAGCAACAGCCCCTACGAGCAGTACTTC	CASSNSPYEQYF
TRBV28	15	TRBD1	-	TRBJ1-5	TGTGCCAGCAGCCGTACAGGGGGGAAAAATCAGCCCCAGCATTTT	CASSRTGGKNQPQHF
TRBV30	13	-	-	TRBJ2-7	TGTGCCTGGACTTTTAATGGAGGGGTCGAGCAGTACTTC	CAWTFNGGVEQYF
TRBV4-1	13	-	-	TRBJ1-1	TGCGCCAGCAGCGGCCATTCGAACACTGAAGCTTTCTTT	CASSGHSNTEAFF
TRBV27	16	-	once	TRBJ1-1	TGTGCCAGCAGTTTATCGTTAGGAGAATTCAACACTGAAGCTTTCTTT	CASSLSLGEFNTEAFF
TRBV11-2	13	TRBD2	-	TRBJ2-4	TGTGCCAGCAGCTTACTAGCGGCGAACATTCAGTACTTC	CASSLLAANIQYF
TRBV7-8	16	-	-	TRBJ1-5	TGTGCCAGCAGCCCTCCGGCAGGGCGGAATACCCAGCCCCAGCATTTT	CASSPPAGRNTQPQHF
TRBV4-2	16	TRBD2	-	TRBJ2-7	TGTGCCAGCAGCCAAGACCTAGCGGGAGGGCCCTACGAGCAGTACTTC	CASSQDLAGGPYEQYF
TRBV4-3	14	TRBD2	-	TRBJ2-3	TGCGCCAGCAGCCCAGCGGGAGATGCAGATACGCAGTATTTT	CASSPAGDADTQYF
TRBV23-1	15	TRBD1	once	TRBJ1-2	TGCGCCAGCAATGCCGATCCGACAGGGAGCTCTTGCTACACCTTC	CASNADPTGSSCYTF
TRBV27	15	TRBD1	-	TRBJ2-1	TGTGCCAGCAGTTCCCCGGGACAGGGCTACAATGAGCAGTTCTTC	CASSSPGQGYNEQFF
TRBV19	16	TRBD1	few	TRBJ1-1	TGTGCCAGTAGTATACACAGGGGCTATCAGAACACTGAAGCTTTCTTT	CASSIHRGYQNTEAFF
TRBV7-9	13	-	-	TRBJ2-1	TGTGCCAGCAGCCTCCGACTGAGCAATGAGCAGTTCTTC	CASSLRLSNEQFF
TRBV29-1	12	-	few	TRBJ2-7	TGCAGCGTTGACCGGGGTCTCGACGAGCAGTACTTC	CSVDRGLDEQYF
TRBV5-4	15	-	-	TRBJ1-1	TGTGCCAGCAGCTTGGTTACGGGTTCGAACACTGAAGCTTTCTTT	CASSLVTGSNTEAFF
TRBV5-5	16	TRBD1	-	TRBJ2-7	TGTGCCAGCAGCCAGACAGGGGCAGTCGAATCCTACGAGCAGTACTTC	CASSQTGAVESYEQYF
TRBV9	16	TRBD2	few	TRBJ2-1	TGTGCCAGCAGCGTAGGCGGCGGGGGGGCCTTGGGTGAGCAGTTCTTC	CASSVGGGGALGEQFF
TRBV19	16	-	-	TRBJ1-5	TGTGCCAGTAGCCCCGGAGACTCCTCGGAGAATCAGCCCCAGCATTTT	CASSPGDSSENQPQHF
TRBV20-1	11	-	few	TRBJ1-1	TGCAGTGCTAGAGCGATATTTCGGGCTTTCTTT	CSARAIFRAFF